This T cell receptor beta chain derives from a study of blood T cells in healthy people across ages. The study's findings and limits: Roughly linear declines in TCR beta diversity per million T cells occurred with age. The CMV status of each donor remained undetermined, and this could have confounded shifts in expanded clonotypes. Higher diversity, along with more naive CD4+ cells, distinguished long-lived donors from aged donors.

A second PCR of roughly 7 to 11 cycles used a sample-barcoded 5' primer and a J-beta primer mix. MiXCR, applied by TCRdb to the 5' RACE reads, yields one record per CDR3 protein. Counted here are approximately 800,000 distinct CDR3 sequences, around 36% occurring once; the ten biggest clones make up 13%. The V and J ends lost 6 bases and 1 base respectively, with 12 bases between them. The CDR3 runs to 14 residues. Germline loops: CDR1 MNHEY, CDR2 SVGAGI. Every participating donor contributed 7.5 to 10 milliliters of peripheral blood through a draw. In its sample, this clonotype was seen many times. The antigen is not known.

This clonotype was obtained from a man between 18 and 35 years old in good health. The J gene is TRBJ2-5, the V gene TRBV6-5; possible D gene TRBD1, 6 bases. The sequenced material came from blood. This CDR3 reads CASSTQGTQETQYF. The DNA of the CDR3 is TGTGCCAGCAGCACCCAGGGGACCCAAGAGACCCAGTACTTC.